Sequencing of this T cell receptor beta chain was carried out in a study of blood T cell repertoires in COVID-19. About the research overall: Samples of COVID-19 (acute and convalescent) were obtained from the United States, Italy and Spain. From T cells, B-cell-depleted T cells, or PBMCs came the material, which was cDNA or gDNA.

Some clones are missing from TCRdb's copy, which holds only in-frame ones; the method was immunoSEQ multiplex PCR. The sample includes under 250,000 clones, 65% to 90% of them seen just once. Germline values: CDR1 SGHRS, CDR2 YFSETQ. The CDR3 totals 17 residues. The V and J ends lost 1 base and 8 bases, in that order; junction bases with no gene match: 14. The TCR sequence derives from a woman in her forties or fifties with acute COVID-19. The sequenced material came from PBMCs or T cells enriched from blood (not recorded which). V usage is TRBV5-1 and J usage is TRBJ2-3, with 9 bases matching TRBD1. The CDR3 region has the DNA TGCGCCAGCAGCTTGAGCGGACAGGGGCCCGCCGGGGGTACGCAGTATTTT. Translated: CASSLSGQGPAGGTQYF. Full variable domain (outside the CDR3, taken from reference TRBV5-1 and TRBJ2-3): KAGVTQTPRYLIKTRGQQVTLSCSPISGHRSVSWYQQTPGQGLQFLFEYFSETQRNKGNFPGRFSGRQFSNSRSEMNVSTLELGDSALYLCASSLSGQGPAGGTQYFGPGTRLTVL.